The next 13 T cell receptor beta chains were all read from a single sample in a study of blood T cells in healthy people across ages. Sample-barcoded 5' priming and a J-beta primer mix drove a second PCR of 7 to 11 cycles. TCRdb processed the 5' RACE reads anew with MiXCR; each CDR3 protein has one entry. The data show some 700,000 distinct CDR3 sequences, roughly two fifths seen once. Sequencing was carried out using blood. Source of these receptors: a woman in her sixties or seventies in good health.

This clonotype was detected only once. V gene TRBV4-1 combines with J gene TRBJ1-2; D gene ambiguous. The CDR3 has 16 amino acids. Germline V gene data show CDR1 as MGHRA and CDR2 as YSYEKL. Trimming pared 3 bases from V and 2 bases from J, leaving 16 bases between. This CDR3 reads CASSHDLRTRNYGYTF. In nucleotides, the CDR3 is TGCGCCAGCAGCCACGACCTTCGAACTCGAAACTATGGCTACACCTTC.

The chain is built from TRBV11-1 and TRBJ2-3; 10 bases match TRBD2. From germline, CDR1 is SGHAT and CDR2 FQDESV (reference sequence). V lost 8 bases, J lost 2 bases, and 10 bases stayed unmatched. CDR3 size: 16 residues. The CDR3 here is CASGDSGRKNTDTQYF. Here the CDR3 DNA reads TGTGCCAGCGGCGATAGCGGGAGGAAGAACACAGATACGCAGTATTTT. The whole variable domain, filled in from reference TRBV11-1 and TRBJ2-3, reads EAEVAQSPRYKITEKSQAVAFWCDPISGHATLYWYRQILGQGPELLVQFQDESVVDDSQLPKDRFSAERLKGVDSTLKIQPAELGDSAMYLCASGDSGRKNTDTQYFGPGTRLTVL.

A single count supports this clonotype. The chain recombines TRBV20-1 with TRBJ2-1; 14 bases match TRBD2. Trimming took 3 bases from V and 7 from J; bases not matched to a gene: 11. CDR3 size: 17 residues. CDR1 and CDR2 (germline): DFQATT, SNEGSKA (reference sequence). CDR3 sequence (DNA): TGCAGTGCTAGTAGTCTCCGGACTAGCGGGGGGACTAATGAGCAGTTCTTC. Its translation: CSASSLRTSGGTNEQFF.

As concerns this clonotype: Given a much more abundant clone one base away, this may be a read error. CDR3 region: CASSGWREGDEQHF. The CDR3 nucleotides read TGTGCCAGCAGTGGCTGGAGGGAAGGGGACGAGCAGCACTTC. The chain has TRBV6-1 and TRBJ2-7; the D gene is possibly TRBD2 (6 bases). Looked up from germline, CDR1 is MNHNS and CDR2 is SASEGT. There are 14 residues in the CDR3.

V and J are TRBV6-2 or TRBV6-3 and TRBJ2-1, with 10 nucleotides matching TRBD2. The CDR3 is 19 residues long. The germline gives CDR1 MNHEY, CDR2 SVGEGT. V shed 0 bases and J 3 bases; nucleotides not matched to a gene: 11. CDR3 DNA: TGTGCCAGCAGTTACTCAGCGGGAGGGCCTTTCGGGAACTACAATGAGCAGTTCTTC. This sequence encodes CASSYSAGGPFGNYNEQFF.

The V and J genes are TRBV9 and TRBJ2-1, with TRBD2 matching over 8 bases. The germline V gene has CDR1 SGDLS and CDR2 YYNGEE. The CDR3 length is 15 residues. The V segment lost 2 bases and the J segment 4 bases; nucleotides outside the gene matches: 5. The CDR3 protein is CASSVESGRYNEQFF. CDR3 coding DNA: TGTGCCAGCAGCGTTGAAAGCGGGAGATACAATGAGCAGTTCTTC.

The chain uses TRBV12-3 or TRBV12-4 and TRBJ2-3; 8 nucleotides agree with TRBD2. V lost 7 bases to trimming and J lost 9 bases; unmatched junction nucleotides: 12. The CDR3 length is 14 residues. The CDR3 DNA reads as TGTGCCAGCACACATCGGGGGGGAATGGGCACGCAGTATTTT. Translated, it gives CASTHRGGMGTQYF.

CDR3 DNA: TGCGCCAGCAGGGGACAGGGCGGCACCGGGGAGCTGTTTTTT. It codes for CASRGQGGTGELFF. The gene calls are TRBV5-1 and TRBJ2-2; 9 bases are shared with TRBD1. The CDR3 runs 14 residues. In germline, CDR1 is SGHRS, CDR2 YFSETQ. The J segment lost 4 bases and the V segment lost 5 bases, leaving 3 bases of the junction unmatched.

The genes are TRBV5-1 and TRBJ1-2; a possible D gene is TRBD1 (6 bases). The ends were cut back, 3 bases at V and 7 bases at J, with 19 bases in the middle. The CDR3 is 15 residues long. Germline V gives CDR1 SGHRS, CDR2 YFSETQ. The CDR3 DNA reads as TGCGCCAGCAGCTCCACGACAGGTCTCGAGGGTGGCTACACCTTC. It specifies CASSSTTGLEGGYTF.

In its sample, this clonotype was seen a few times. A read error may explain this, as a much larger clone is one base away. The CDR3 loop reads CASSYGTSYEQYF. The CDR3 DNA is TGTGCCAGCAGTTACGGGACCTCCTACGAGCAGTACTTC. The chain combines TRBV12-3 or TRBV12-4 with TRBJ2-4; possibly TRBD1 or TRBD2 for D (5 bases each). The last part of the DNA fits TRBJ2-7 better; the J call may be wrong. There are 13 residues in the CDR3.

This sequence joins TRBV5-6 and TRBJ1-6; a weak D match, TRBD1 (5 bases). Germline values: CDR1 SGHDT, CDR2 YYEEEE. Trimming pared 3 bases from V and 7 bases from J, leaving 11 bases between. This CDR3 has 14 amino acids. The CDR3 spells CASSSPTDNSPLHF. The CDR3, as DNA: TGTGCCAGCAGCTCCCCGACAGACAATTCACCCCTCCACTTT.

There are a few counts of this clonotype. J is TRBJ2-3 and V is TRBV21-1; TRBD1, as called in the table, went unchecked against the DNA. TRBV21-1 is reported as a pseudogene. This CDR3 has 18 residues. The CDR3 reads CASREEETGPPCTDTQYF. CDR3 nucleotide sequence: TGTGCCAGCAGGGAAGAAGAGACAGGACCCCCGTGCACAGATACGCAGTATTTT.

With respect to this clonotype: One end of the junction is discordant with germline, which a read error may explain. The gene calls are TRBV4-1 and TRBJ2-3; 8 positions match TRBD2. The CDR3 is 16 residues long. Germline assignment: CDR1 MGHRA and CDR2 YSYEKL. CDR3 protein: CTSSHGGSGGRDTQYF. In DNA, the CDR3 is TGCACCAGCAGCCACGGGGGGAGCGGGGGTAGGGATACGCAGTATTTT.